This entry lists 5 T cell receptor beta chains sequenced from one sample in a study of shared clonotypes between healthy human individuals. Assay: immunoSEQ multiplex PCR; the TCRdb copy retains only in-frame clones and omits some. Of millions of clones listed, over 90% are singletons. Source material: naive CD4+ T cells from PBMCs. Subset in this sample: CD45RA+ positively selected. The receptors come from a man younger than 35 in good health. Some clones in this sample may be carry-over from other donors' samples.

This clone was observed once. This sequence joins TRBV29-1 and TRBJ2-5; 12 nucleotides align to TRBD1. Germline CDR1 SQVTM, CDR2 ANQGSEA. The V segment lost 6 bases and the J segment 2 bases; nucleotides outside the gene matches: 4. The CDR3 spans 14 residues. The CDR3 loop reads CSVRDRGPQETQYF. CDR3 nucleotide sequence: TGCAGCGTGAGGGACAGGGGGCCTCAAGAGACCCAGTACTTC.

The chain is built from TRBV7-2 and TRBJ2-2; maybe TRBD1 (6 bases). CDR3 length: 12 residues. With 5 bases removed from V and 8 bases from J, the gap between germline ends came to 9 bases. Germline loops: CDR1 SGHTA, CDR2 FQGNSA. DNA of the CDR3: TGTGCCAGCAGCCCGGACAGTGGGGAGCTGTTTTTT. Residues: CASSPDSGELFF.

Only a few counts were recorded for this clone. In the same sample, other DNA sequences code for this CDR3. The chain links TRBV28 to TRBJ2-1; D is unresolved. CDR1 MDHEN and CDR2 SYDVKM come from the germline V gene. The length of the CDR3 is 11 residues. The V end was cut by 4 bases, the J end by 4 bases, with 2 bases between. The CDR3 sequence: CASSSYNEQFF. The CDR3 nucleotides read TGTGCCAGCAGTTCGTACAATGAGCAGTTCTTC. The whole variable domain, remainder taken from reference TRBV28 and TRBJ2-1, is DVKVTQSSRYLVKRTGEKVFLECVQDMDHENMFWYRQDPGLGLRLIYFSYDVKMKEKGDIPEGYSVSREKKERFSLILESASTNQTSMYLCASSSYNEQFFGPGTRLTVL.

In nucleotides, the CDR3 is TGCGCCAGCAGCCTACAGGGCCGGCGGAACTATGGCTACACCTTC. As protein: CASSLQGRRNYGYTF. The chain uses TRBV4-1 and TRBJ1-2, with D maybe TRBD1 (6 bases). Germline CDR1 and CDR2: MGHRA and YSYEKL. The CDR3 is 15 amino acids. The V and J ends lost 4 bases and 2 bases respectively, with 14 bases between them.

The rearrangement joins TRBV7-9 to TRBJ1-2, with D uncertain. CDR3 length equals 12 residues. Germline CDR1 reads SEHNR; CDR2 reads FQNEAQ (reference sequence). V was cut by 3 bases and J by 7 bases, with 9 bases left in between. The CDR3 DNA reads as TGTGCCAGCAGCTTGAGTCCTTCTGGCTACACCTTC. Protein: CASSLSPSGYTF.